The 30 T cell receptor beta chains given below trace back to one sample, sequenced in a study of control samples from healthy donors and cancer patients. Repertoires were generated with immunoSEQ multiplex PCR, while TCRdb's copy carries only in-frame clones and drops some. Of some 150,000 clones in the sample, 90% to 95% were seen once. The specimen was blood. Source of these receptors: a middle-aged man in good health.

This chain joins TRBV6-5 and TRBJ2-2; D not certain. CDR1 is MNHEY and CDR2 is SVGAGI in the germline V gene. The V end was cut by 0 bases, the J end by 4 bases, with 9 bases between. The CDR3 sequence is 15 residues long. As DNA, the CDR3 is TGTGCCAGCAGTTACTCCTCTGGGGTCACCGGGGAGCTGTTTTTT. This sequence encodes CASSYSSGVTGELFF.

The chain couples TRBV10-3 to TRBJ2-7; 11 nucleotides match TRBD2. The V segment lost 8 bases and the J segment 6 bases; nucleotides outside the gene matches: 15. This CDR3 region has 16 residues. Per germline, CDR1 ENHRY and CDR2 SYGVKD. As DNA, the CDR3 is TGTGCCATCGGGAGGGTTTTAGCGGGGGGGCCGCCCGAGCAGTACTTC. Translation: CAIGRVLAGGPPEQYF.

The chain uses TRBV7-8 and TRBJ2-3; weak D call: TRBD1 (6 bases). V gave up 4 bases and J gave up 10 bases, with 21 bases separating them. Looked up from germline, CDR1 is SGHVS and CDR2 is FQNEAQ. This CDR3 is built from 15 residues. CDR3 nucleotides: TGTGCCAGCAGCTGGCCGGGACAACCTTGGGGTCCGCAGTATTTT. It translates to CASSWPGQPWGPQYF.

V is TRBV7-2 and J is TRBJ1-1; D may be TRBD1 (5 bases). Germline assignment: CDR1 SGHTA and CDR2 FQGNSA. The CDR3 length is 15 residues. The V end lost 6 bases, the J end lost 0 bases, and 14 bases lay between the germline ends. CDR3 sequence (DNA): TGTGCCAGCAGGCAACAGGTTTATATGAACACTGAAGCTTTCTTT. Its protein is CASRQQVYMNTEAFF.

The chain employs TRBV18 and TRBJ1-1; D not certain. Trimming stripped 3 bases from V and 2 bases from J, with 10 bases between. In germline, CDR1 is KGHSH, CDR2 LQKENI. The CDR3 runs to 14 residues. In DNA, the CDR3 is TGTGCCAGCTCACCTACCACGGCCAACACTGAAGCTTTCTTT. It encodes CASSPTTANTEAFF.

In regard to this clone: The same CDR3 also results from other DNA sequences found in this sample. The rearrangement links TRBV2 to TRBJ2-4, with a possible D match to TRBD2 (7 bases). CDR3 size: 16 residues. Germline CDR1 SNHLY, CDR2 FYNNEI. The V and J ends lost 11 bases and 1 base respectively, with 21 bases between them. The CDR3 DNA follows: TGTGCCCGCCGGGGGGCGGGGGCGGGGGCCAAAAACATTCAGTACTTC. Protein product: CARRGAGAGAKNIQYF.

This clone came up once. The chain is built from TRBV28 and TRBJ2-4; D may be TRBD1 (5 bases). Germline CDR1 and CDR2: MDHEN and SYDVKM. The CDR3 has 17 amino acids. CDR3 in amino acids: CVSQRTGSNLAKNIQYF. The CDR3 DNA sequence: TGTGTCAGTCAACGTACAGGTAGCAATTTAGCCAAAAACATTCAGTACTTC.

The chain combines TRBV6-5 with TRBJ2-5, with 9 bases that match TRBD1. J lost 6 bases, V lost 4 bases, and 9 bases had no gene match. CDR3 length: 15 residues. Germline V gene data show CDR1 as MNHEY and CDR2 as SVGAGI. The CDR3 loop is CASSLGQGKTKTQYF. DNA for the CDR3: TGTGCCAGCAGTTTGGGACAGGGAAAGACGAAGACCCAGTACTTC.

This chain uses TRBV15 with TRBJ2-2; D possibly uses TRBD1 or TRBD2 (5 bases each). There are 15 residues in the CDR3. CDR1 and CDR2 from the germline V gene are LNHNV and YYDKDF (reference sequence). The V and J ends lost 5 bases and 4 bases respectively, with 14 bases between them. Here the CDR3 reads CATSLRLGTTGELFF. CDR3 coding DNA: TGTGCCACCAGCCTACGGTTAGGGACCACCGGGGAGCTGTTTTTT.

The chain couples TRBV6-5 to TRBJ2-7; 7 nucleotides agree with TRBD1. V lost 10 bases to trimming and J lost 2 bases; unmatched junction nucleotides: 11. Germline V lookup: CDR1 MNHEY, CDR2 SVGAGI. This CDR3 has 14 residues. The DNA for the CDR3 is TGTGCCACCACAGGGGCGAACCCCCCCTACGAGCAGTACTTC. Translating gives CATTGANPPYEQYF.

The chain combines TRBV2 with TRBJ1-5; tentatively, D is TRBD1 (6 bases). The V gene's germline CDR1 is SNHLY and CDR2 FYNNEI. The germline V and J ends were trimmed by 4 bases and 4 bases, with 20 bases remaining between them. The CDR3 is 17 amino acids. CDR3 DNA: TGTGCCAGCAGTGGGAGTTTGGTAGGGGGAAGGAATCAGCCCCAGCATTTT. It is translated as CASSGSLVGGRNQPQHF.

This clone was observed once. The chain joins TRBV19 to TRBJ1-1, with TRBD1 identical over 7 bases. Germline V lookup: CDR1 LNHDA, CDR2 SQIVND (reference sequence). With 6 bases clipped from V and 1 base from J, the junction kept 8 bases outside the gene matches. This CDR3 is 15 amino acids long. The CDR3 bases are TGTGCCAGTAGCATGGGGTCAGGGGGGAACACTGAAGCTTTCTTT. Translated, it gives CASSMGSGGNTEAFF. Full variable domain (remainder filled in from reference TRBV19 and TRBJ1-1): DGGITQSPKYLFRKEGQNVTLSCEQNLNHDAMYWYRQDPGQGLRLIYYSQIVNDFQKGDIAEGYSVSREKKESFPLTVTSAQKNPTAFYLCASSMGSGGNTEAFFGQGTRLTVV.

The gene calls are TRBV24-1 and TRBJ1-2; D is possibly TRBD1 (6 bases). From germline, CDR1 is KGHDR and CDR2 SFDVKD. This CDR3 spans 13 amino acids. V was cut by 3 bases and J by 6 bases, with 10 bases left in between. The CDR3 sequence is CATSDRRGNGYTF. For the CDR3, the DNA is TGTGCCACCAGTGATCGCAGGGGCAATGGCTACACCTTC.

The chain recombines TRBV29-1 with TRBJ1-1; D gene uncertain. CDR1 and CDR2 (germline): SQVTM, ANQGSEA. There are 12 residues in the CDR3. The germline V and J ends were trimmed by 6 bases and 0 bases, with 8 bases remaining between them. CDR3 sequence (DNA): TGCAGCGTAAATCCTATGAACACTGAAGCTTTCTTT. Its protein product is CSVNPMNTEAFF.

V and J are TRBV4-3 and TRBJ1-1; no reliable D call. The CDR3 sequence is 15 residues long. The germline V gene encodes CDR1 LGHNA and CDR2 YSLEER. V was pared by 1 base and J by 1 base, with 10 bases between. CDR3 nucleotide sequence: TGCGCCAGCAGCCAAGTGGGGTCGGGGAACACTGAAGCTTTCTTT. Protein product: CASSQVGSGNTEAFF.

Written as DNA, the CDR3 is TGTGCCAGTAGTACGGCAGGGGGTGAGCCCCAGCATTTT. It codes for CASSTAGGEPQHF. The V call is TRBV19, the J call TRBJ1-5; 7 nucleotides agree with TRBD1. With 4 bases clipped from V and 8 bases from J, the junction kept 5 bases outside the gene matches. This CDR3 is built from 13 residues. Germline V gene data show CDR1 as LNHDA and CDR2 as SQIVND (reference sequence).

V gene TRBV10-2 combines with J gene TRBJ2-1; possible D gene TRBD2, 7 bases. CDR3 size: 15 residues. The V gene lost 9 bases and the J gene lost 2 bases, with 17 bases spanning the gap. Germline V lookup: CDR1 WSHSY, CDR2 SAAADI. DNA of the CDR3: TGCGCCAGTCGCCACGGGGGGCCCCCCTACAATGAGCAGTTCTTC. As protein: CASRHGGPPYNEQFF.

The V gene is TRBV5-4, the J gene TRBJ2-7, with D maybe TRBD2 (5 bases). This CDR3 contains 11 residues. V lost 2 bases to trimming and J lost 6 bases, with 6 bases between them. Per germline, CDR1 SGHNT and CDR2 YYREEE (reference sequence). The CDR3 spells CASSFGIEQYF. The CDR3 nucleotides are TGTGCCAGCAGCTTCGGGATCGAGCAGTACTTC.

The V and J genes are TRBV28 and TRBJ1-2; TRBD1 aligns across 11 bases. The CDR3 covers 17 residues. Per germline, CDR1 MDHEN and CDR2 SYDVKM. Trimming removed 6 bases from V and 0 bases from J; junction bases left unmatched: 9. The CDR3 DNA sequence: TGTGCCAGCAGCCGGACAGGGGGCCGAGTTCCTAACTATGGCTACACCTTC. Encoded protein: CASSRTGGRVPNYGYTF.

The J gene is TRBJ1-2, the V gene TRBV2, with D maybe TRBD1 (5 bases). This CDR3 region has 13 residues. Germline V CDR1 and CDR2: SNHLY, FYNNEI. With 2 bases removed from V and 4 bases from J, the gap between germline ends came to 8 bases. The CDR3 spells CASSELGTYGYTF. CDR3 nucleotides: TGTGCCAGCAGTGAACTCGGGACCTATGGCTACACCTTC.

J is TRBJ2-1 and V is TRBV28; 7 bases map to TRBD2. This CDR3 is built from 11 residues. Trimming cost V 5 bases and J 10 bases; bases outside gene matches: 2. Germline V CDR1 and CDR2: MDHEN, SYDVKM. In DNA, the CDR3 is TGTGCCAGCAGTATTAGCGGGGAGCAGTTCTTC. It is translated as CASSISGEQFF.

The chain combines TRBV29-1 with TRBJ2-6; D gene ambiguous. Germline CDR1 is SQVTM and CDR2 is ANQGSEA. This CDR3 contains 14 residues. The ends were cut back, 3 bases at V and 1 base at J, with 7 bases in the middle. The CDR3 nucleotides are TGCAGCGTTGACGAGCAATCTGGGGCCAACGTCCTGACTTTC. It is translated as CSVDEQSGANVLTF.

The CDR3 DNA reads TGTGCCAGCTCATCAACCAGCCAGGGCGGTGGATCTGAAGCTTTCTTT. This encodes CASSSTSQGGGSEAFF. The chain recombines TRBV18 with TRBJ1-1; weak D call: TRBD1 (5 bases). Trimming took 5 bases from V and 6 from J, leaving 22 bases between them. Germline assignment: CDR1 KGHSH and CDR2 LQKENI. This CDR3 has 16 residues.

This sequence joins TRBV7-2 and TRBJ1-1; TRBD1 agrees at 7 bases. In germline, CDR1 is SGHTA, CDR2 FQGNSA. This CDR3 has 14 amino acids. V lost 5 bases to trimming and J lost 4 bases; unmatched junction nucleotides: 7. The CDR3 sequence is CASSGRGEGTEAFF. CDR3 nucleotides: TGTGCCAGCAGCGGCAGGGGGGAGGGCACTGAAGCTTTCTTT.

The genes are TRBV7-2 and TRBJ1-1; 7 nucleotides align to TRBD1. The CDR3 contains 15 residues. CDR1 is SGHTA and CDR2 is FQGNSA in the germline V gene. The V segment lost 5 bases and the J segment 4 bases; nucleotides outside the gene matches: 10. CDR3 in amino acids: CASSRRQGGFTEAFF. CDR3 coding DNA: TGTGCCAGCAGCCGTAGACAGGGCGGGTTCACTGAAGCTTTCTTT.

A note on this clone: Other DNA sequences in this specimen translate into the identical CDR3. The V gene is TRBV12-3 or TRBV12-4, the J gene TRBJ1-2, with D uncertain. V gave up 3 bases and J gave up 3 bases, with 5 bases separating them. The CDR3 is 12 amino acids. The CDR3 reads CASSFGDYGYTF. The DNA for the CDR3 is TGTGCCAGCAGTTTTGGAGACTATGGCTACACCTTC.

The V gene is TRBV20-1, the J gene TRBJ1-2; no firm D call. V gave up 2 bases and J gave up 5 bases, with 6 bases separating them. CDR3 length: 11 residues. The germline CDR1 and CDR2 sequences are DFQATT and SNEGSKA (reference sequence). The CDR3 nucleotides read TGCAGTGCTAGAACGGATTATGGCTACACCTTC. As protein: CSARTDYGYTF.

This chain joins TRBV4-3 and TRBJ1-4; D is possibly TRBD1 (6 bases). Between the trimmed V and J ends, which lost 4 bases and 5 bases, there was a span of 17 bases. Germline values: CDR1 LGHNA, CDR2 YSLEER. This CDR3 spans 16 amino acids. The CDR3 nucleotides read TGCGCCAGCAGCCTCCCTATACATGGGGGCAATGAAAAACTGTTTTTT. It is translated as CASSLPIHGGNEKLFF.

The chain recombines TRBV18 with TRBJ2-1; 10 bases are shared with TRBD1. The junction had 11 bases not matched to a gene; V was cut back by 6 bases and J by 6 bases. This CDR3 spans 16 amino acids. Germline V lookup: CDR1 KGHSH, CDR2 LQKENI. Here the CDR3 reads CASSLLAGTGANEQFF. CDR3 coding DNA: TGTGCCAGCTCCCTACTAGCAGGGACAGGGGCCAATGAGCAGTTCTTC.

Concerning this clone itself: At the DNA level, this CDR3 is encoded by other sequences in the same sample as well. The V and J genes are TRBV7-2 and TRBJ1-5; D might be TRBD1 (5 bases). Trimming pared 1 base from V and 0 bases from J, leaving 7 bases between. Germline values: CDR1 SGHTA, CDR2 FQGNSA. This CDR3 has 15 amino acids. CDR3 loop: CASSLGDSSNQPQHF. In nucleotides, the CDR3 is TGTGCCAGCAGCTTAGGAGACAGTAGCAATCAGCCCCAGCATTTT.